The clone carrying this T cell receptor (beta chain) was seen at least ten times. No antigen is known for it. This entry belongs to a study of regulatory T cells in long-lasting Graves disease. Study-level points and caveats: Persistent disease favored TRBV28, TRBJ1-2 and TRBJ2-5. Peripheral blood alone, not thyroid tissue, underwent study. Persistent patients shared more public clonotypes (under 3,000) than newly diagnosed patients (about 970).

Trimming removed 3 bases at V and 3 bases at J, with 11 bases between. The CDR3 is made up of 13 amino acids. CDR1 is GTSNPN and CDR2 is SVGIG in the germline V gene (reference sequence). Time point given: persistent/refractory GD, antithyroid drugs over 5 years with positive TRAb. RNA extracted from PBMCs served as the sequencing template. Per American Thyroid Association guidelines, Graves' disease was diagnosed. Both iRepertoire HTBI primers and Arm-PCR of CDR3 regions were used to build the TCR beta libraries. In TCRdb, the multiplex PCR reads were re-called with MiXCR into one record per CDR3 protein. This table has approximately 440,000 distinct CDR3 sequences, about a quarter appearing once.

This TCR derives from a female donor with Graves disease. The rearrangement uses TRBV30 and TRBJ1-1; D gene ambiguous. The sequencing used peripheral blood mononuclear cells (PBMCs), collected when the disease was refractory, from a patient treated with antithyroid drugs. The CDR3 DNA reads TGTGCCTGGAGGGTCTTGATGGACACTGAAGCTTTCTTT. Translated, it gives CAWRVLMDTEAFF.